The 17 T cell receptor beta chains in this list originate from one sample, sequenced in a study of early T cells in non-severe SARS-CoV-2 infection. MiXCR, applied by TCRdb to the 5' RACE reads, yields one record per CDR3 protein. Of around 46,000 distinct CDR3 sequences listed, roughly 11% are singletons. Sequencing was done on a sample of whole blood. The origin of the receptors is an adult who was a healthcare worker with PCR-confirmed SARS-CoV-2 infection or an uninfected control (not recorded which).

The sample holds many counts of this clonotype. The CDR3, as DNA: TGTGCCAGCAGCCCGACCGGGACAGGGGGCTTCGGCGAGCAGTACTTC. It encodes CASSPTGTGGFGEQYF. The rearrangement links TRBV3-1 to TRBJ2-7; 12 bases map to TRBD1. CDR1 is LGHDT and CDR2 is YNNKEL in the germline V gene (reference sequence). Germline trimming cut 4 bases from V and 6 bases from J; bases unmatched to any gene: 10. The CDR3 is made up of 16 amino acids.

This clonotype was counted many times. The chain has TRBV7-9 and TRBJ2-1; no definite D call. The CDR3 runs to 12 residues. The V and J ends lost 5 bases and 5 bases respectively, with 7 bases between them. Germline CDR1 reads SEHNR; CDR2 reads FQNEAQ (reference sequence). CDR3 sequence (DNA): TGTGCCAGCAGCCTTAGAGACAATGAGCAGTTCTTC. This codes for CASSLRDNEQFF. Together with reference TRBV7-9 and TRBJ2-1, the CDR3 gives the full variable domain: DTGVSQNPRHKITKRGQNVTFRCDPISEHNRLYWYRQTLGQGPEFLTYFQNEAQLEKSRLLSDRFSAERPKGSFSTLEIQRTEQGDSAMYLCASSLRDNEQFFGPGTRLTVL.

This clonotype was seen ten or more times. The chain links TRBV7-8 to TRBJ1-3; D gene ambiguous. Germline CDR1 is SGHVS and CDR2 is FQNEAQ. Trimming removed 4 bases from V and 3 bases from J, with 22 bases in between. The CDR3 runs to 18 residues. CDR3 loop: CASSSTSGKMRGGNTIYF. The CDR3 region has the DNA TGTGCCAGCAGCTCCACCTCGGGAAAGATGCGAGGTGGAAACACCATATATTTT.

This clonotype was seen a handful of times. Here the CDR3 reads CASRTGKETQYF. The CDR3 coding sequence is TGTGCCAGCCGGACAGGGAAAGAGACCCAGTACTTC. This sequence joins TRBV28 and TRBJ2-5; 8 bases line up with TRBD1. The CDR3 covers 12 residues. V lost 8 bases and J lost 3; bases outside the gene matches: 2. Germline V CDR1 and CDR2: MDHEN, SYDVKM.

This clonotype was detected ten times or more. The J gene is TRBJ2-3, the V gene TRBV10-3; 7 bases are shared with TRBD1. Per the germline V gene, CDR1 is ENHRY and CDR2 is SYGVKD. This CDR3 contains 15 residues. After removal of 2 bases from V and 0 bases from J, the junction contained 2 bases not matched to a gene. CDR3: CAISEPGQSTDTQYF. In DNA, the CDR3 is TGTGCCATCAGTGAGCCGGGACAGAGCACAGATACGCAGTATTTT.

This clonotype showed up many times. The chain has TRBV28 and TRBJ2-3; weak D call: TRBD2 (6 bases). This CDR3 is 14 amino acids long. V shed 5 bases and J shed 2 bases, with 11 bases lying between them. Germline V gene sequence: CDR1 MDHEN, CDR2 SYDVKM. The CDR3 DNA reads TGTGCCAGCAGTCAGGGAGGCTCCACAGATACGCAGTATTTT. Its translation: CASSQGGSTDTQYF.

This clonotype occurred many times. The chain has TRBV6-1 and TRBJ2-3; D is possibly TRBD2 (5 bases). Trimming removed 1 base from V and 3 bases from J, with 5 bases in between. CDR1 and CDR2 from the germline V gene are MNHNS and SASEGT. This CDR3 has 13 amino acids. DNA of the CDR3: TGTGCCAGCAGTGAAGGGACTACAGATACGCAGTATTTT. Encoded protein: CASSEGTTDTQYF.

A few counts support this clonotype. The V call is TRBV28, the J call TRBJ1-1; maybe TRBD1 (5 bases). Trimming stripped 6 bases from V and 4 bases from J, with 15 bases between. CDR1 and CDR2 from the germline V gene are MDHEN and SYDVKM. This CDR3 is 14 amino acids long. This chain's CDR3 is CASRPTAPGTEAFF. CDR3 sequence (DNA): TGTGCCAGCAGACCGACAGCGCCGGGCACTGAAGCTTTCTTT.

The V gene is TRBV2, the J gene TRBJ2-7; D remains unclear. The CDR3 totals 14 residues. CDR1 SNHLY and CDR2 FYNNEI come from the germline V gene. Deletions cut 1 base from V and 1 base from J, with 8 bases between. CDR3 loop: CASSEVPGSYEQYF. DNA for the CDR3: TGTGCCAGCAGTGAAGTCCCAGGATCCTACGAGCAGTACTTC.

This clonotype was recorded many times. The chain is built from TRBV11-2 and TRBJ1-1; 8 bases agree with TRBD1. The junction had 7 bases not matched to a gene; V was cut back by 1 base and J by 6 bases. CDR3 length: 15 amino acids. Germline V CDR1 and CDR2: SGHAT, FQNNGV. In DNA form, the CDR3 reads TGTGCCAGCAGCTTAGCGGACAGGGTTATGCCTGAAGCTTTCTTT. Residues: CASSLADRVMPEAFF.

This clonotype was counted at least ten times. The V gene is TRBV20-1, the J gene TRBJ2-7, with 7 nucleotides matching TRBD2. With V trimmed by 0 bases and J by 2 bases, 7 bases remained unmatched. Per the germline V gene, CDR1 is DFQATT and CDR2 is SNEGSKA (reference sequence). The CDR3 has 15 amino acids. In nucleotides, the CDR3 is TGCAGTGCTAGAGAAGTGGAGGGAGGGGCCTACGAGCAGTACTTC. Translation: CSAREVEGGAYEQYF.

This clonotype was recorded many times. The genes are TRBV29-1 and TRBJ2-7; 9 bases line up with TRBD1. The CDR3 loop spans 13 amino acids. CDR1 and CDR2 (germline): SQVTM, ANQGSEA. The junction had 4 bases not matched to a gene; V was cut back by 3 bases and J by 4 bases. CDR3 residues: CSVDGTGLYEQYF. CDR3 sequence (DNA): TGCAGCGTTGACGGGACAGGGCTGTACGAGCAGTACTTC.

This clonotype occurred many times. The chain recombines TRBV29-1 with TRBJ2-7; 10 nucleotides align to TRBD1. The V and J ends lost 3 bases and 0 bases, in that order; junction bases with no gene match: 8. The CDR3 covers 16 residues. In germline, CDR1 is SQVTM, CDR2 ANQGSEA. The DNA for the CDR3 is TGCAGCGTTGAGGGGACAGGGGACGGGAGCTCCTACGAGCAGTACTTC. Translation gives CSVEGTGDGSSYEQYF.

This clonotype was detected a few times. This chain connects TRBV5-1 to TRBJ2-5; D ambiguous. The CDR3 runs to 13 residues. Trimming left V 1 base short and J 2 bases short, with 6 bases between. Germline V gene data show CDR1 as SGHRS and CDR2 as YFSETQ. In DNA form, the CDR3 reads TGCGCCAGCAGCTTGAGCCATCAAGAGACCCAGTACTTC. Residues: CASSLSHQETQYF.

This chain links TRBV7-2 with TRBJ1-3; D not certain. Germline V gene data show CDR1 as SGHTA and CDR2 as FQGNSA. The CDR3 loop spans 14 amino acids. Deletions cut 2 bases from V and 0 bases from J, with 5 bases between. CDR3 sequence (DNA): TGTGCCAGCAGCTTACGTAGCTCTGGAAACACCATATATTTT. This translates into CASSLRSSGNTIYF.

The table lists this clonotype with many counts. The genes are TRBV6-1 and TRBJ1-6; D remains ambiguous. The CDR3 is 13 amino acids. Germline V gene lookup returns CDR1 MNHNS and CDR2 SASEGT. With 5 bases removed from V and 10 bases from J, the gap between germline ends came to 12 bases. CDR3 bases: TGTGCCAGCAGTACCCAGGAGGAGTCACCCCTCCACTTT. Protein sequence: CASSTQEESPLHF.

In the case of this clonotype: This may arise from a read error, as a much more abundant clone is one base away. The rearrangement links TRBV3-1 to TRBJ1-1; D is undetermined. The germline CDR1 and CDR2 sequences are LGHDT and YNNKEL (reference sequence). The CDR3 spans 13 residues. CDR3 DNA sequence: TGTGCCAGCAGCCAAGGACGGAGCACTGAAGTTTTCTTT. It encodes CASSQGRSTEVFF.